What follows is one TCR beta chain and its context. CDR3 length: 16 amino acids. V lost 4 bases and J lost 10; bases outside the gene matches: 11. Germline-derived CDR1 and CDR2 are KGHSH and LQKENI. These data belong to a study of blood T cell repertoires in COVID-19. Overall study: T cells, B-cell-depleted T cells, or PBMCs supplied cDNA or gDNA.

Per the original data handling: Amplified reference gene primers provided the basis for estimating nucleated cell counts. Only in-frame clones appear in the TCRdb table, and some are missing; sequencing was by immunoSEQ multiplex PCR. V and J calls and clone size are those listed in that table; D and trimming were worked out from the DNA. The repertoire holds some 530,000 clones, with approximately 85% as singletons. J is TRBJ1-6 and V is TRBV18, with 9 positions matching TRBD1. Specimen: peripheral blood. This sequence originates from a human donor in a cohort sampled during active COVID-19. The CDR3 DNA reads as TGTGCCAGCTCACGGGGACAGGGCGGTTTGGAATCACCCCTCCACTTT. Residues: CASSRGQGGLESPLHF.